Here is one T cell receptor (beta chain) with its context. The sample originates from a study of sequential checkpoint blockade in melanoma. Study in general: Randomization was 1:1 between first-line nivolumab→ipilimumab and ipilimumab→nivolumab. Both treatment sequences were followed by maintenance nivolumab.

Produced via immunoSEQ multiplex PCR; TCRdb's table is partial and in-frame only. Of some 11,000 clones listed, 55% to 70% were seen once; the top ten hold roughly 30%. Germline CDR1 and CDR2: MDHEN and SYDVKM. The CDR3 is made up of 11 amino acids. With 10 bases removed from V and 3 bases from J, the gap between germline ends came to 7 bases. Indicated treatment: randomized to nivolumab then ipilimumab (arm A) or the reverse (arm B). DNA-damaging chemotherapy had not been given to any patient beforehand. Live CD3+CD8+ CD19− CD56− cells were sorted from PBMCs. The TCR was taken from a human donor with melanoma. Here the sequenced sample was CD8+ T cells sorted from blood (inferred from file names), taken from a patient given nivolumab and ipilimumab in sequence. The chain has TRBV28 and TRBJ1-5; the D gene is possibly TRBD1 (5 bases). CDR3 DNA sequence: TGTGCCACAGGACACAATCAGCCCCAGCATTTT. Protein sequence: CATGHNQPQHF.